This T cell receptor (beta chain) stems from a study of blood T cell repertoires in COVID-19 (TCRdb year 2020). A note on the overall study: Collaborator samples came from the United States, Italy and Spain and covered acute and convalescent phases of COVID-19. The material from the prospective study consisted of cDNA or gDNA derived from T cells, B-cell-depleted T cells, or PBMCs. Subjects who had been exposed to COVID-19, were actively infected with it, or had recovered from it provided the deeply sampled blood TCRbeta repertoires that made up the dataset. The repertoires were released in a freely available public database meant as a resource for research on the immune response to SARS-CoV-2. Samples were obtained from the ongoing ImmuneRACE study (first 160 participants) and from over a thousand subjects provided by 6 global collaborators. Sample metadata almost always included a de-identified subject ID, COVID-19 status, age in years and sex. Where available, HLA class I and class II types were obtained from metadata supplied by the sample provider rather than from assay-based typing. Findings and caveats that apply to the study as a whole: How much clinical and demographic metadata was included differed by source and by participant, and the metadata was provided uncurated.

TCRbeta CDR3 regions were amplified from genomic DNA using the immunoSEQ Assay, a bias-controlled multiplex PCR. The paper's processing steps were these. Within the assay, amplification of reference gene primers was used to estimate how many nucleated cells each sample contained. To quantify the absolute abundance of each unique TCRbeta CDR3 rearrangement, sequence reads were collapsed and filtered. For each sample, productive Simpson clonality was calculated by taking the square root of Simpson's diversity index across productive rearrangements. As stored in TCRdb, this immuneACCESS dataset retains in-frame rearrangements with V and J assigned. A fraction of the clones does not appear; measured against another copy, unresolved V genes explain less than half of the discrepancy, and the remainder lacks a known reason. That table is the source of V, J and clone size, and D and trimming were worked out from the DNA. This sample comprises about 220,000 clones, 90% of them detected only once. The ten largest account for over 13% of the sample.

Of note for this clone: Its antigen remains undetermined. The sample holds no much larger clone one base away, and base qualities are not on file.

CDR1 and CDR2 were assigned from the germline V gene as SGHAT and FQNNGV. The trim is 4 bases for V and 9 bases for J, with a gap of 24 bases between the germline ends. The CDR3 starts with the cysteine, ends with the phenylalanine, and has 16 residues. Only the CDR3 DNA stays, 48 bases, in frame from base 1. Participants in the prospective study were aged about 18 to 95 years, lived in about two dozen United States geographic areas, and enrolled through a virtual design. To assign participants to cohorts, the prospective study relied on clinical history that participants themselves reported in a screening survey and a study questionnaire. Exposed participants were defined as having been in contact with someone with a PCR-confirmed or clinician-diagnosed COVID-19 case within 2 weeks of study entry. In the prospective study, whole blood, serum and a nasopharyngeal or oropharyngeal swab were collected from each participant by mobile phlebotomists. Participants in the prospective study had the option to provide additional blood draws and questionnaires over a roughly two-month period. Prospective study blood samples were shipped either frozen or at room temperature before DNA extraction.

The source is a man under 40 who had been exposed to COVID-19. The chain links TRBV11-2 with TRBJ2-5; the D gene is not confidently resolved. Sequenced input: PBMCs or T cells enriched from blood (not recorded which). This receptor carries the CDR3 CASSSTSGFQRVSQYF. Here is the DNA: TGTGCCAGCAGCTCCACCTCCGGGTTCCAACGGGTCTCCCAGTACTTC.